Listed below are T cell receptor beta chains from one sample, sequenced in a study of shared clonotypes between healthy human individuals. The method was immunoSEQ multiplex PCR; TCRdb's version includes in-frame clones alone and lacks a portion of them. The table has some 790,000 clones, 55% to 75% seen once. The sample was memory CD4+ T cells sorted from blood. These TCRs come from a woman in her 30s in good health. The CDR3 runs from the conserved cysteine through the conserved F or W. The D gene is left open where the match is weak. Size is stated for part of the rows, as once, few or many counts, or as a class when the clone is expanded.

>TRBV18|-|-|TRBJ1-1
CASSPRQGTTEAFF
TGTGCCAGCTCACCAAGGCAGGGGACCACTGAAGCTTTCTTT
>TRBV28|-|-|TRBJ2-1
CASIPGGSLNEQFF
TGTGCCAGCATCCCCGGGGGTTCTTTGAATGAGCAGTTCTTC
>TRBV11-2|-|TRBD2|TRBJ2-2
CASSTLAGGIGELFF
TGTGCCAGCAGCACACTAGCGGGAGGTATCGGGGAGCTGTTTTTT
>TRBV2|-|-|TRBJ1-5
CASRGDTGRRQPQHF
TGTGCCAGCAGGGGGGATACAGGGAGAAGGCAGCCCCAGCATTTT
>TRBV6-5|once|TRBD2|TRBJ2-5
CASRPLAGGQETQYF
TGTGCCAGCAGACCACTAGCGGGAGGCCAAGAGACCCAGTACTTC
>TRBV5-1|-|-|TRBJ1-3
CASSSDGPASGNTIYF
TGCGCCAGCAGCTCTGATGGCCCGGCCTCTGGAAACACCATATATTTT
>TRBV7-8|-|TRBD1|TRBJ1-4
CASSLHTGVLFF
TGTGCCAGCAGCTTGCATACAGGGGTACTGTTTTTT
>TRBV19|-|TRBD1|TRBJ2-7
CASSISRGLEQYF
TGTGCCAGTAGTATTTCCAGGGGGCTCGAGCAGTACTTC
>TRBV6-1|-|TRBD1|TRBJ2-7
CASSTQGQSTAQYF
TGTGCCAGCAGCACCCAGGGACAGTCCACGGCACAGTACTTC
>TRBV19|-|-|TRBJ1-5
CASSKATGQKGQPQHF
TGTGCCAGTAGTAAGGCGACAGGCCAGAAAGGTCAGCCCCAGCATTTT
>TRBV11-3|few|-|TRBJ2-3
CASSLMEGDTQYF
TGTGCCAGCAGCTTGATGGAGGGGGATACGCAGTATTTT
>TRBV6-1|-|-|TRBJ2-7
CASSEPRAPYEQYF
TGTGCCAGCAGTGAACCAAGGGCCCCCTACGAGCAGTACTTC
>TRBV4-2|-|-|TRBJ2-7
CASSLGGRQRTYEQYF
TGTGCCAGCAGCCTAGGGGGTCGGCAGCGAACCTACGAGCAGTACTTC
>TRBV28|once|TRBD2|TRBJ2-7
CASSLVDRRLAGDEQYF
TGTGCCAGCAGTTTAGTGGATCGAAGACTAGCGGGAGACGAGCAGTACTTC
>TRBV27|-|-|TRBJ2-5
CASSSKGLGKTQYF
TGTGCCAGCAGCTCTAAAGGGCTCGGGAAGACCCAGTACTTC
>TRBV5-6|-|-|TRBJ2-7
CASSAFPAEQYF
TGTGCCAGCAGCGCTTTCCCCGCCGAGCAGTACTTC
>TRBV9|-|-|TRBJ2-7
CASSPGDTANEQYF
TGTGCCAGCAGCCCCGGTGATACAGCTAACGAGCAGTACTTC
>TRBV28|-|-|TRBJ2-2
CASSFFKGPGELFF
TGTGCCAGCAGTTTTTTTAAGGGTCCCGGGGAGCTGTTTTTT
>TRBV6-6|-|-|TRBJ2-7
CASSLLAVEPYYEQYF
TGTGCCAGCAGCCTTCTCGCGGTGGAGCCATACTACGAGCAGTACTTC
>TRBV4-1|-|-|TRBJ2-1
CASSQLEGDEQFF
TGCGCCAGCAGCCAACTCGAGGGCGATGAGCAGTTCTTC
>TRBV6-1|-|-|TRBJ1-2
CASSESQGNYGYTF
TGTGCCAGCAGTGAAAGCCAGGGGAACTATGGCTACACCTTC
>TRBV28|-|-|TRBJ2-1
CASRGDIREQFF
TGTGCCAGCAGGGGGGACATTAGGGAGCAGTTCTTC
>TRBV19|-|-|TRBJ1-1
CASHEGRGEAFF
TGTGCCTCACACGAGGGGAGGGGTGAAGCTTTCTTT
>TRBV29-1|few|-|TRBJ2-7
CSAMTDSGDEQYF
TGCAGCGCAATGACAGATTCGGGGGACGAGCAGTACTTC
>TRBV25-1|-|-|TRBJ1-5
CASSGRDSNQPQHF
TGTGCCAGCAGTGGCCGGGATAGCAATCAGCCCCAGCATTTT
>TRBV11-2|few|TRBD1|TRBJ1-2
CASSLGDREFYGYTF
TGTGCCAGCAGCTTGGGGGACAGGGAGTTCTATGGCTACACCTTC
>TRBV2|-|-|TRBJ2-1
CASRALGRTSSYNEQFF
TGTGCCAGCAGGGCGCTCGGCCGGACAAGCTCCTACAATGAGCAGTTCTTC
>TRBV11-2|once|-|TRBJ2-5
CASSRSRVGETQYF
TGTGCCAGCAGCCGATCCAGGGTTGGGGAGACCCAGTACTTC
>TRBV7-6|-|TRBD1|TRBJ2-5
CASSSGGNKRNQYF
TGTGCCAGCAGCTCAGGGGGCAATAAGAGAAACCAGTACTTC
>TRBV27|-|-|TRBJ2-1
CAIKQGSTSETGFF
TGTGCCATCAAGCAGGGATCAACCTCTGAAACTGGGTTCTTC
>TRBV29-1|few|TRBD2|TRBJ2-3
CSGRRTGTSGSTDTQYF
TGCAGCGGAAGGCGAACGGGGACTAGCGGTAGCACAGATACGCAGTATTTT
>TRBV30|-|-|TRBJ2-1
CAWSRKDYNNEQFF
TGTGCCTGGAGCCGTAAGGACTATAACAATGAGCAGTTCTTC
>TRBV7-7|-|-|TRBJ2-3
CASSRMPPTTSTDTQYF
TGTGCCAGCAGCCGTATGCCGCCGACCACCAGCACAGATACGCAGTATTTT
>TRBV7-2|-|-|TRBJ2-5
CASSLRGRLETQYF
TGTGCCAGCAGCTTAAGGGGCAGGTTGGAGACCCAGTACTTC
>TRBV27|-|TRBD2|TRBJ2-7
CASSPRTSGSSYEQYF
TGTGCCAGCAGTCCCCGGACTAGCGGGAGCTCCTACGAGCAGTACTTC
>TRBV18|few|TRBD1|TRBJ1-2
CASSPPTGGGYTF
TGTGCCAGCTCACCACCGACAGGGGGCGGCTACACCTTC
>TRBV4-2|many|TRBD1|TRBJ1-1
CASSLPGQRNTEAFF
TGTGCCAGCAGCCTCCCGGGACAGCGAAACACTGAAGCTTTCTTT
>TRBV21-1|few|-|TRBJ2-2
CASSKGGPLAGSGELFF
TGTGCCAGCAGCAAAGGGGGACCACTAGCGGGATCCGGGGAGCTGTTTTTT
>TRBV28|-|-|TRBJ2-3
CASSLRAGTDTQYF
TGTGCCAGCAGTTTAAGGGCGGGCACAGATACGCAGTATTTT
>TRBV27|once|TRBD2|TRBJ2-7
CASSSLAGPIYEQYF
TGTGCCAGCAGTTCATTAGCGGGACCAATCTACGAGCAGTACTTC
>TRBV14|-|-|TRBJ1-2
CASSPGDYGYTF
TGTGCCAGCAGCCCTGGGGACTATGGCTACACCTTC
>TRBV28|once|-|TRBJ1-2
CASKVTRMYGYTF
TGTGCCAGCAAAGTTACGCGGATGTATGGCTACACCTTC
>TRBV27|few|-|TRBJ2-1
CASSSSNSYNEQFF
TGTGCCAGCAGTTCAAGCAATTCCTACAATGAGCAGTTCTTC
>TRBV27|-|-|TRBJ2-3
CASSFTYTDTQYF
TGTGCCAGCAGTTTCACGTACACAGATACGCAGTATTTT
>TRBV28|-|-|TRBJ1-1
CASSLDSWGLDTEAFF
TGTGCCAGCAGTTTAGACAGCTGGGGCCTGGACACTGAAGCTTTCTTT
>TRBV6-6|once|TRBD1|TRBJ1-6
CASRGQGNSPLHF
TGTGCCAGCAGGGGACAGGGGAACTCACCCCTCCACTTT
>TRBV20-1|-|-|TRBJ2-7
CSASLAPQQYF
TGCAGTGCAAGCCTCGCTCCTCAGCAGTACTTC
>TRBV10-3|-|-|TRBJ1-1
CATSVERVNTEAFF
TGTGCCACCTCCGTAGAGCGGGTGAACACTGAAGCTTTCTTT
>TRBV19|few|TRBD2|TRBJ2-3
CASSIARDYTDTQYF
TGTGCCAGTAGTATAGCCCGGGACTACACAGATACGCAGTATTTT